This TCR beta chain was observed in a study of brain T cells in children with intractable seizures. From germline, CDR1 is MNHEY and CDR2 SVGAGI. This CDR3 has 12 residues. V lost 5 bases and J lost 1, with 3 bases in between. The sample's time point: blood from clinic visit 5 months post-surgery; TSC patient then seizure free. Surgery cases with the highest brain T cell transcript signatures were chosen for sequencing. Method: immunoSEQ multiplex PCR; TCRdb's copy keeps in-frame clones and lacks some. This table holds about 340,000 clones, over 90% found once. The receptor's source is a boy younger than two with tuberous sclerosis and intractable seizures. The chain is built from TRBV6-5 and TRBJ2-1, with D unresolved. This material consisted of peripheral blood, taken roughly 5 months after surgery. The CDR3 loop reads CASSRSYNEQFF. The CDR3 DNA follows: TGTGCCAGCAGTAGATCCTACAATGAGCAGTTCTTC.